These T cell receptor beta chains were read from a single sample in a study of beta chain features in type 1 diabetes. Here immunoSEQ multiplex PCR was the method, and the copy in TCRdb shows in-frame clones only, minus some. The repertoire consists of approximately 330,000 clones, with 11% occurring once and the leading ten covering more than 0.015%. The material sequenced was naive CD4+ T cells from blood. The receptors shown here come from a woman under 40 in good health. CDR3s leave out the opening cysteine and the closing phenylalanine or tryptophan.

TRBV6-5	TRBJ1-2	ASSYDGTGSNYGYT
TRBV28	TRBJ2-7	ASSPGGAGATYEQY
TRBV18	TRBJ1-1	ASSPHRDAEAF
TRBV10-3	TRBJ2-7	AVTSGTLYEQY
TRBV4-3	TRBJ2-1	ASSPAAASYNEQF
TRBV6-6	TRBJ2-7	ASKGTSPSDEQY
TRBV5-1	TRBJ1-1	ASSGTENTEAF
TRBV29-1	TRBJ1-6	SVGQGSGNSPLH
TRBV5-6	TRBJ2-2	ASSLLRTGELF
TRBV4-1	TRBJ2-3	ASSQDPRRGSFTDTQY
TRBV18	TRBJ2-7	ASSHDSSYEQY
TRBV19	TRBJ2-1	ASSIDSGSGSVNEQF
TRBV12-5	TRBJ2-1	ASGSGLAGEDEQF
TRBV29-1	TRBJ2-7	SVEVDEQY
TRBV5-1	TRBJ2-3	ASSREGVNTDTQY
TRBV15	TRBJ1-1	ATSGIQGAVTEAF
TRBV28	TRBJ2-3	ASRPTIGEATDTQY
TRBV14	TRBJ2-5	ASSQVRGGKETQY
TRBV30	TRBJ2-1	AWRKTGIKQDEQF
TRBV7-3	TRBJ2-1	AGLGGEQF
TRBV5-4	TRBJ2-1	ASSLLNNEQF
TRBV25-1	TRBJ2-3	ASSDGGHRSTDTQY
TRBV5-1	TRBJ1-5	ASSLFQGQPQH
TRBV5-1	TRBJ1-1	ASSLLGGTEAF
TRBV30	TRBJ2-3	AWINRASTDTQY
TRBV7-3	TRBJ2-6	ASSITGGTGANVLT
TRBV9	TRBJ2-1	ASSVGGSNEQF
TRBV5-5	TRBJ2-5	ASRQTGLKETQY
TRBV18	TRBJ2-1	ASSISPGLAGVGNEQF
TRBV27	TRBJ2-7	ASSFVADSYEQY
TRBV30	TRBJ2-2	AWTLTSGNTGELF
TRBV2	TRBJ2-3	AGSWRETDTQY
TRBV30	TRBJ1-1	AYGSNTEAF
TRBV15	TRBJ1-2	ATSRDLSGGNGYT
TRBV5-1	TRBJ2-5	ASSLSGLAQETQY
TRBV28	TRBJ1-2	ASSLSVNYGYT
TRBV6-4	TRBJ2-7	ASSAGTGPYEQY
TRBV9	TRBJ2-2	ASSVVAGRTGELF
TRBV30	TRBJ1-2	AWSSGDYGYT
TRBV19	TRBJ2-6	ASSIRYRSGANVLT
TRBV27	TRBJ2-6	ASSAWTGGSGANVLT
TRBV20-1	TRBJ2-1	SGNEQF
TRBV27	TRBJ2-3	ASSRQGTDTQY
TRBV18	TRBJ2-7	ASSPPSGGNSYEQY
TRBV27	TRBJ1-2	ASSIRTGIGYT
TRBV5-4	TRBJ2-1	ASSWTSGYYNEQF
TRBV4-2	TRBJ1-4	ATSPATNEKLF
TRBV9	TRBJ2-1	ASSVGEDRLAGASSYNEQF
TRBV28	TRBJ2-7	ASSPAELQGAYEQY
TRBV19	TRBJ2-5	ASTNQREVPRTQY
TRBV15	TRBJ1-5	ATSTPPQH
TRBV7-2	TRBJ2-5	ASSPHGLAGETQY
TRBV30	TRBJ2-7	AWSVPGGPREQY
TRBV28	TRBJ2-3	ASKLAGWADTQY
TRBV15	TRBJ1-5	ATSSTGGGGNQPQH
TRBV9	TRBJ2-2	ASSVLNGRKNTGELF
TRBV7-6	TRBJ2-5	ASSPQRVGGRVETQY
TRBV9	TRBJ2-1	ASSVESSVSGRRRNEQF
TRBV7-9	TRBJ2-5	AVHGETQY
TRBV6-1	TRBJ2-1	ASTSGLAAGDEQF